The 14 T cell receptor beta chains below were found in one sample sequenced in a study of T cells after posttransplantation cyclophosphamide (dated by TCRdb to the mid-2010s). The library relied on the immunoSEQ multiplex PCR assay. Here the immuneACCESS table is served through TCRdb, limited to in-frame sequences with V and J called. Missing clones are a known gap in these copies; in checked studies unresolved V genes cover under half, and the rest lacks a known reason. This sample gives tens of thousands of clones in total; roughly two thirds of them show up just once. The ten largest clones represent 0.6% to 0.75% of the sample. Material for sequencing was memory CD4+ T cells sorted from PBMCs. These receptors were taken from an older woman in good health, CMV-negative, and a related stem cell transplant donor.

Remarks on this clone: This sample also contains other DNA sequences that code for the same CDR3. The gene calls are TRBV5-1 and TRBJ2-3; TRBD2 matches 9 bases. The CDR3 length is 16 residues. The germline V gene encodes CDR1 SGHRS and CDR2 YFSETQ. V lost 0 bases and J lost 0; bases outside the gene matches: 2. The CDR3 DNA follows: TGCGCCAGCAGCTTGGGGCTAGCGGGAAGCACAGATACGCAGTATTTT. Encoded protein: CASSLGLAGSTDTQYF.

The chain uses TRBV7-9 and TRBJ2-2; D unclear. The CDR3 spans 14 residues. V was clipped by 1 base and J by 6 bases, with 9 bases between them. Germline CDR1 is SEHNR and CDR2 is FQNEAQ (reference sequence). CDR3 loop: CASSLGLGAGELFF. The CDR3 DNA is TGTGCCAGCAGCTTAGGCTTGGGCGCCGGGGAGCTGTTTTTT.

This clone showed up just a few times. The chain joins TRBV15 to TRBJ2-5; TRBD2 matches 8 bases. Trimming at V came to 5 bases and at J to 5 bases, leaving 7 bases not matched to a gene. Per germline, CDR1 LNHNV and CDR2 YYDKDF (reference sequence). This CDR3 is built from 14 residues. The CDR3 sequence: CATSARGGSETQYF. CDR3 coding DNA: TGTGCCACCAGCGCTCGGGGGGGGAGTGAGACCCAGTACTTC.

The CDR3 nucleotides read TGCAGCGCGTACAGCGGCCAAGAGACCCAGTACTTC. Translated, it gives CSAYSGQETQYF. The chain is built from TRBV29-1 and TRBJ2-5; maybe TRBD2 (5 bases). Germline V gene data show CDR1 as SQVTM and CDR2 as ANQGSEA. CDR3 length: 12 residues. With 7 bases removed from V and 1 base from J, the gap between germline ends came to 10 bases.

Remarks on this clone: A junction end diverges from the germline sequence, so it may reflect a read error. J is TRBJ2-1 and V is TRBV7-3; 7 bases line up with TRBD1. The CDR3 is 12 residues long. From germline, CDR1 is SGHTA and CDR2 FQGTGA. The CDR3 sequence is CTSSTTGHEQFF. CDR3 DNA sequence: TGTACCAGCAGCACGACAGGGCATGAGCAGTTCTTC.

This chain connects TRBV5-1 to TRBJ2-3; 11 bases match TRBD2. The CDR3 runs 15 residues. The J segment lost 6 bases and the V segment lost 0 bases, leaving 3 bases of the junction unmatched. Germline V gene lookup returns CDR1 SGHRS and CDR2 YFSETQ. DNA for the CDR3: TGCGCCAGCAGCTTGGTACTAGCGGGGGCGGATACGCAGTATTTT. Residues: CASSLVLAGADTQYF.

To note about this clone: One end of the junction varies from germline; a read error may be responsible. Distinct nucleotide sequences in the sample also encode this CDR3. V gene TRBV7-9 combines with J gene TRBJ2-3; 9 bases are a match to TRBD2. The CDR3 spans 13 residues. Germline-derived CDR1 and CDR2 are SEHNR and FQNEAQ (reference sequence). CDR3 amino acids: CASTLSSGDFWYF. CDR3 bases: TGTGCCAGCACCTTGTCTAGCGGGGATTTTTGGTACTTT.

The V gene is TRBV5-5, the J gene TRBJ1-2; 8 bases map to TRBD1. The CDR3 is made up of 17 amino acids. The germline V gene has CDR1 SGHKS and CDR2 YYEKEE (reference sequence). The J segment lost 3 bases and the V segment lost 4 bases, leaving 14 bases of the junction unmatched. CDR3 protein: CASSLHSQGASDYGYTF. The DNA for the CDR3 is TGTGCCAGCAGCCTCCACTCCCAGGGGGCGTCGGACTATGGCTACACCTTC.

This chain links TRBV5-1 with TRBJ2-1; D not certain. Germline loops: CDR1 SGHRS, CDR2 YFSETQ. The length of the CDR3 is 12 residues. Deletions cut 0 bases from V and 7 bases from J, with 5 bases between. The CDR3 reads CASSLVRNEQFF. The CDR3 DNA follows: TGCGCCAGCAGCTTGGTACGGAATGAGCAGTTCTTC.

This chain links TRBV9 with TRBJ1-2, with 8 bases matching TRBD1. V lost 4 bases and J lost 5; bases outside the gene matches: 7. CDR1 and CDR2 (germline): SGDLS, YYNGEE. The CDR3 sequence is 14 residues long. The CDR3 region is CASSPADRGYGYTF. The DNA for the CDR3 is TGTGCCAGCAGCCCCGCCGACAGGGGATATGGCTACACCTTC. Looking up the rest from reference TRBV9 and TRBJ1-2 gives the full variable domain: DSGVTQTPKHLITATGQRVTLRCSPRSGDLSVYWYQQSLDQGLQFLIQYYNGEERAKGNILERFSAQQFPDLHSELNLSSLELGDSALYFCASSPADRGYGYTFGSGTRLTVV.

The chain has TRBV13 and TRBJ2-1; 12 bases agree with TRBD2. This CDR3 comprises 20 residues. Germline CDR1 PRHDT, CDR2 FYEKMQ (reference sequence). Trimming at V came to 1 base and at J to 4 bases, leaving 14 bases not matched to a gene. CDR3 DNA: TGTGCCAGCAGCTTAGAATGGCGGTTTGCTAGCGGGGGGGCTTACAATGAGCAGTTCTTC. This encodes CASSLEWRFASGGAYNEQFF.

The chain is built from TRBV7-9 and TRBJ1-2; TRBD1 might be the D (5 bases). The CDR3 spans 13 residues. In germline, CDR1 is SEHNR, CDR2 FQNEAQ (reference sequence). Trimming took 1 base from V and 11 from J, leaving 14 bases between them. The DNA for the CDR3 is TGTGCCAGCAGCTTAGGTCCAGCAGGGAGGTACACCTTC. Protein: CASSLGPAGRYTF. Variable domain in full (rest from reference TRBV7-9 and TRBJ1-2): DTGVSQNPRHKITKRGQNVTFRCDPISEHNRLYWYRQTLGQGPEFLTYFQNEAQLEKSRLLSDRFSAERPKGSFSTLEIQRTEQGDSAMYLCASSLGPAGRYTFGSGTRLTVV.

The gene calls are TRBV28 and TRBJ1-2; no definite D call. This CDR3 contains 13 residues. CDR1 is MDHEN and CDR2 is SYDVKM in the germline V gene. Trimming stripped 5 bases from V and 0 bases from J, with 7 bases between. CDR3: CASSVISNYGYTF. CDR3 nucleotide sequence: TGTGCCAGCAGTGTTATCTCTAACTATGGCTACACCTTC.

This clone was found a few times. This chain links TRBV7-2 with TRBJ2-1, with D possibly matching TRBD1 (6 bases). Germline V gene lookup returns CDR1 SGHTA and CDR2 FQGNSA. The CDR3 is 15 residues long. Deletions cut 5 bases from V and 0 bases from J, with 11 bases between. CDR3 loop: CASSTRDISYNEQFF. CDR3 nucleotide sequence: TGTGCCAGCAGCACCAGGGACATCTCCTACAATGAGCAGTTCTTC.